This T cell receptor (beta chain) is drawn from a study of T cells in Graves' hyperthyroidism and ophthalmopathy (dated by TCRdb to between 2019 and 2020). General notes on the study: A discovery cohort of around 100 patients, about 43 with Graves' ophthalmopathy and approximately 57 with stable Graves' hyperthyroidism, was used to find distinguishing TCR V-J signatures. An independent validation cohort of fewer than 20 hyperthyroidism patients and some 15 patients who later progressed to ophthalmopathy tested prospective prediction of ophthalmopathy. The roughly 94 discovery patients were randomly divided into training and test sets at a 7:3 ratio. The study also compared thyroid tissue and blood T-cell repertoires from several Graves' hyperthyroidism patients. After sampling, hyperthyroidism patients received methimazole starting at 30 mg daily, and ophthalmopathy patients received high-dose intravenous methylprednisolone. The paper reports TCR Vbeta CDR3 sequencing of approximately 140 peripheral blood samples: under 45 ophthalmopathy, around 80 hyperthyroidism and approximately 17 progressor patients. What the study reported, not specific to this receptor: No statistical method was used to fix the sample size in advance, and group allocation was not hidden from the investigators. During validation, the model predicted progression to ophthalmopathy a median of approximately 6.5 months ahead of onset, with 60% to 71% sensitivity and roughly 72% specificity. Ophthalmopathy was separated from stable hyperthyroidism by a 13 V-J signature model, with 85% to 90% sensitivity and approximately 81% specificity obtained in cross-validation and 80%/75% obtained in testing. Most expanded thyroid clonotypes (frequency above 0.001) were also detected in blood, a finding suggesting that blood repertoires may reflect thyroid immune responses.

This clonotype was recorded many times. The target of this receptor is not known. No much larger clonotype is one base removed from it; base qualities were not supplied. Exclusion was applied to patients with uncontrolled infections, other autoimmune diseases, pregnancy or lactation. Diagnoses were established on the basis of clinical symptoms, serum thyroxine and TRAb, thyroid ultrasound, and orbital computed tomography. Total RNA was extracted using Trizol reagent, and RNA quality was assessed on an Agilent 2100 Bioanalyzer. The TCR beta CDR3 regions were amplified from the RNA transcripts. For the first round of RT-PCR on the TCR CDR3, the HTBI primer set was used together with the Qiagen OneStep RT-PCR kit. The libraries were constructed in a second round of multiplex PCR and then size-selected and purified. The libraries were sequenced on an Illumina HiSeq2000 using paired-end 100 bp reads. The original methods were these. SOAPnuke was used to process the raw data, removing reads that contained adapters or uncalled bases, had a mean Phred below 15, or lacked an exact match to the constant primer or identifier. COPE v1.2.5 was used to merge high-quality paired reads, and clonotypes were defined as unique nucleotide sequences. MiTCR v1.1 was used to align clonotypes to the IMGT TRBV, TRBD and TRBJ reference segments. Only V-J combinations with frequency above 0.0001, covering roughly 99% of repertoires, were analysed. The TCS score was defined as the ratio of F50 (clonal expansion) to E x V (chaos), calculated using BLOSUM62-based TCRdist between CDR3 peptides within each V-J. Welch's t-statistics and random forest reduced around 510 V-J features to about 13, which were used in a naive Bayes classifier (R e1071). The similarity between thyroid and blood repertoires was quantified using the Morisita-Horn index. TCRdb reran the public reads through fastp at Q25 and MiXCR, keeping productive beta chains. Every CDR3 protein is listed once, alongside the most common genes and DNA of its rows. Clone size and V and J calls follow TCRdb, not the original study. For this sample the table gives 540,000 or so distinct CDR3 sequences, of which roughly 50% were detected only once. Together, the top ten hold around a fifth of the sample.

CDR1 and CDR2, looked up from the germline V gene, are SNHLY and FYNNEI. Germline trimming amounts to 6 bases on V and 4 bases on J, with 14 as the count of junction bases outside the gene matches. The CDR3 spans 17 residues, from the cysteine through the phenylalanine. Left in the record is the CDR3 DNA by itself, 51 bases read in frame from the first base. The receptor chain draws on TRBV2 and TRBJ1-5; TRBD1 aligns with 8 central bases. The TCR was taken from an adult woman with Graves' disease, either hyperthyroidism or ophthalmopathy (not recorded which). The sequenced material came from peripheral blood or thyroid tissue (not recorded which). This receptor has the CDR3 CASRGFGQGLVNQPQHF. Read as DNA, the sequence is TGTGCCAGCAGGGGGTTTGGACAGGGATTGGTAAATCAGCCCCAGCATTTT. With the portions outside the CDR3 filled from the reference TRBV2 and TRBJ1-5 genes, the complete variable region becomes EPEVTQTPSHQVTQMGQEVILRCVPISNHLYFYWYRQILGQKVEFLVSFYNNEISEKSEIFDDQFSVERPDGSNFTLKIRSTKLEDSAMYFCASRGFGQGLVNQPQHFGDGTRLSIL.